These 6 T cell receptor beta chains came from one sample sequenced in a study of blood T cell repertoires in COVID-19. TCRdb's copy holds only in-frame clones and misses some; the assay was immunoSEQ multiplex PCR. The table lists some 270,000 clones, 89% of them singletons. Sequencing input: PBMCs or T cells enriched from blood (not recorded which). The receptors derive from a woman in her thirties or forties who had recovered from COVID-19.

CDR3 in amino acids: CASSRGLAGEGYEQYF. In nucleotides, the CDR3 is TGTGCCAGCAGCCGGGGACTAGCGGGAGAAGGCTACGAGCAGTACTTC. The genes are TRBV7-8 and TRBJ2-7, with TRBD2 identical over 14 bases. After removal of 5 bases from V and 3 bases from J, the junction contained 6 bases not matched to a gene. Germline lookup yields CDR1 SGHVS and CDR2 FQNEAQ. The CDR3 is made up of 16 amino acids.

This chain connects TRBV12-5 to TRBJ1-1; D ambiguous. CDR3 length: 13 amino acids. Deletions cut 4 bases from V and 3 bases from J, with 9 bases between. The germline V gene has CDR1 LGHNT and CDR2 FRNRAP. The chain's CDR3 is CASGSVVDTEAFF. The CDR3 bases are TGTGCTAGTGGTTCAGTCGTGGACACTGAAGCTTTCTTT.

J is TRBJ1-6 and V is TRBV6-5, with 10 bases aligning to TRBD1. V lost 6 bases and J lost 8; bases outside the gene matches: 7. This CDR3 has 15 amino acids. Germline CDR1 MNHEY, CDR2 SVGAGI. The CDR3: CASSLTGTGDSPLHF. CDR3 coding DNA: TGTGCCAGCAGCCTGACCGGGACAGGGGATTCACCCCTCCACTTT.

The CDR3: CASSPVAGVVGNEKLFF. The CDR3 region has the DNA TGTGCCAGCAGCCCTGTGGCAGGGGTTGTTGGGAATGAAAAACTGTTTTTT. V is TRBV28 and J is TRBJ1-4; tentatively, D is TRBD1 (6 bases). Between the trimmed V and J ends, which lost 6 bases and 5 bases, there was a span of 22 bases. CDR1 MDHEN and CDR2 SYDVKM come from the germline V gene. The CDR3 extends over 17 amino acids. The whole variable domain, filled in from reference TRBV28 and TRBJ1-4, reads DVKVTQSSRYLVKRTGEKVFLECVQDMDHENMFWYRQDPGLGLRLIYFSYDVKMKEKGDIPEGYSVSREKKERFSLILESASTNQTSMYLCASSPVAGVVGNEKLFFGSGTQLSVL.

The chain has TRBV11-2 and TRBJ2-7; possibly TRBD1 for D (6 bases). Germline V CDR1 and CDR2: SGHAT, FQNNGV. The CDR3 runs to 14 residues. V lost 5 bases and J lost 1, with 12 bases in between. The CDR3 reads CASSDRTASYEQYF. CDR3 in DNA: TGTGCCAGCAGCGACCGGACAGCGTCCTACGAGCAGTACTTC. Combining the CDR3 with reference TRBV11-2 and TRBJ2-7 gives the whole variable domain EAGVAQSPRYKIIEKRQSVAFWCNPISGHATLYWYQQILGQGPKLLIQFQNNGVVDDSQLPKDRFSAERLKGVDSTLKIQPAKLEDSAVYLCASSDRTASYEQYFGPGTRLTVT.

This clone was counted only a few times. The chain has TRBV18 and TRBJ2-7; a possible D gene is TRBD1 (5 bases). The CDR3 runs 15 residues. The germline gives CDR1 KGHSH, CDR2 LQKENI. Trimming took 4 bases from V and 3 from J, leaving 16 bases between them. The CDR3 is CASSRRTTDSYEQYF. For the CDR3, the DNA is TGTGCCAGCTCACGTCGAACGACAGACAGCTACGAGCAGTACTTC.